This TCR beta chain was obtained from a study of T cells in Graves' hyperthyroidism and ophthalmopathy. On this clonotype: Its target is not known.

The CDR3 regions of TCR beta were amplified from RNA transcripts. During a first-round RT-PCR of the TCR CDR3, the HTBI primer set was used. TCRdb reanalysed the multiplex PCR reads using MiXCR and keeps one entry per CDR3 protein. The table lists about 660,000 distinct CDR3 sequences, nearly 45% of them singletons. Study-level points and caveats: A model built on 13 V-J features separated ophthalmopathy from stable hyperthyroidism. Most expanded thyroid clonotypes above 0.001 also appeared in blood.

This receptor was obtained from an adult man with Graves' disease, either hyperthyroidism or ophthalmopathy (not recorded which). What was sequenced was peripheral blood or thyroid tissue (not recorded which).

The CDR3 coding sequence is TGCAGCGCAAACCACCCCGCTAGTAGCAAATTTATGAACACTGAAGCTTTCTTT. Its protein product is CSANHPASSKFMNTEAFF. The chain has TRBV20-1 and TRBJ1-1; D remains unclear. Germline V CDR1 and CDR2: DFQATT, SNEGSKA (reference sequence). The CDR3 has 18 amino acids.